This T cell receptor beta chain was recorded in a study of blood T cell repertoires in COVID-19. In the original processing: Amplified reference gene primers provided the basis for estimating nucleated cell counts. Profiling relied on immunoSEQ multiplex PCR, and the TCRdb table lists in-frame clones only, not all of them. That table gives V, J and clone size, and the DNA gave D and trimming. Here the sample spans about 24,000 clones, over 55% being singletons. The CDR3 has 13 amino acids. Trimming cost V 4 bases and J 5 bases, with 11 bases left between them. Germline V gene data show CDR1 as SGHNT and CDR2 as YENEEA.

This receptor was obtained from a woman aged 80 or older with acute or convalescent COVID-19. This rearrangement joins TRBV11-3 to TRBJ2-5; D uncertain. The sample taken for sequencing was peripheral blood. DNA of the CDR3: TGTGCCAGCAGCTCCCCCCCCTCCGAGACCCAGTACTTC. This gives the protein CASSSPPSETQYF.